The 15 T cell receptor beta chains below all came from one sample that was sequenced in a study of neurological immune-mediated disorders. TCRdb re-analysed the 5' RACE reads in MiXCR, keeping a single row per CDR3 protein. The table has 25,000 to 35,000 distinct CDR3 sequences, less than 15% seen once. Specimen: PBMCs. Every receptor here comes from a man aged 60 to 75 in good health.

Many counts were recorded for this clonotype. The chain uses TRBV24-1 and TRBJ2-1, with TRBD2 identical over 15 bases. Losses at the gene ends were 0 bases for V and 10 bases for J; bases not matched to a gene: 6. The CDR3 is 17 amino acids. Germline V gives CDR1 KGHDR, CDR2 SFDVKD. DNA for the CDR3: TGTGCCACCAGTGATTTGCGGACTAGCGGGAGGGCCAACGAGCAGTTCTTC. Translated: CATSDLRTSGRANEQFF.

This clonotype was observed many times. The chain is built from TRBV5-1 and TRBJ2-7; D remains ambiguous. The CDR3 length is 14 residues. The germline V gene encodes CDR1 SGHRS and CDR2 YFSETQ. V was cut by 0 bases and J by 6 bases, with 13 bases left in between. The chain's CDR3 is CASSLGAPLGEQYF. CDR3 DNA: TGCGCCAGCAGCTTGGGGGCTCCGCTAGGCGAGCAGTACTTC.

The CDR3 sequence is CSATGISNQPQHF. The CDR3 DNA is TGCAGTGCTACCGGGATAAGCAATCAGCCCCAGCATTTT. The genes are TRBV20-1 and TRBJ1-5; D ambiguous. V dropped 4 bases and J dropped 1 base, with 8 bases sitting between them. The CDR3 is 13 amino acids. Germline V CDR1 and CDR2: DFQATT, SNEGSKA (reference sequence).

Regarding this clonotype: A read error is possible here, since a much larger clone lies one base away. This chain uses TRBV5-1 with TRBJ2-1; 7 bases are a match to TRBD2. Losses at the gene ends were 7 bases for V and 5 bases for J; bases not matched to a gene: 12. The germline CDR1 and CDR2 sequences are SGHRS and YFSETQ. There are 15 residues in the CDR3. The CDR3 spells CASQDPSGANNEQFF. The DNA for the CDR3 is TGCGCCAGCCAAGACCCTAGCGGAGCAAACAATGAGCAGTTCTTC. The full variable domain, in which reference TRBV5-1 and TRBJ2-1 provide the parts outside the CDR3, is KAGVTQTPRYLIKTRGQQVTLSCSPISGHRSVSWYQQTPGQGLQFLFEYFSETQRNKGNFPGRFSGRQFSNSRSEMNVSTLELGDSALYLCASQDPSGANNEQFFGPGTRLTVL.

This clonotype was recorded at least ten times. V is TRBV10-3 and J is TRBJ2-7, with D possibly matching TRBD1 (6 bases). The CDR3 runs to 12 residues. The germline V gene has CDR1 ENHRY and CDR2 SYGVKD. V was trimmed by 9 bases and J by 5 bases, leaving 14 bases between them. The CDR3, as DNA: TGTGCCATACAGGGCTGGAACCACGAGCAGTACTTC. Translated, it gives CAIQGWNHEQYF.

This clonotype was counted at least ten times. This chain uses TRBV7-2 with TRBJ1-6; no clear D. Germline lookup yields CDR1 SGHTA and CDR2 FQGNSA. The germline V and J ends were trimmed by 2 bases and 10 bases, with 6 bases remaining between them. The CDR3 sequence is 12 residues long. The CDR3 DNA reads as TGTGCCAGCAGCTTATTGGAGTCACCCCTCCACTTT. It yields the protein CASSLLESPLHF. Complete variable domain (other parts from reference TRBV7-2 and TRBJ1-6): GAGVSQSPSNKVTEKGKDVELRCDPISGHTALYWYRQSLGQGLEFLIYFQGNSAPDKSGLPSDRFSAERTGGSVSTLTIQRTQQEDSAVYLCASSLLESPLHFGNGTRLTVT.

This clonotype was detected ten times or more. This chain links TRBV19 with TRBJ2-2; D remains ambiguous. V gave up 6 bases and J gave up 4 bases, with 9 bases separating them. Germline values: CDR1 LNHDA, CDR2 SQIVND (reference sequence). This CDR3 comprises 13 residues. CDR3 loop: CASRVRPTGELFF. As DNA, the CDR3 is TGTGCCAGTAGGGTACGACCCACCGGGGAGCTGTTTTTT.

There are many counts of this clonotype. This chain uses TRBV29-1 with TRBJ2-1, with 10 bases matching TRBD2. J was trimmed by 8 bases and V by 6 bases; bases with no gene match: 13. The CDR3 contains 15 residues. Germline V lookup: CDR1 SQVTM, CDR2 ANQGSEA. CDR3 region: CSVNLQREGRDEQFF. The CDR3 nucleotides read TGCAGCGTAAACCTACAGCGGGAGGGTCGGGATGAGCAGTTCTTC.

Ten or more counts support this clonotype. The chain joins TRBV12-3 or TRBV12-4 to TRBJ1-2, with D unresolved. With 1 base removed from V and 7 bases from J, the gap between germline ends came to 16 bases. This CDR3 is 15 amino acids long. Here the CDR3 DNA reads TGTGCCAGCAGTTTAGATGGTCCCTTGCCCGTTGGCTACACCTTC. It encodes CASSLDGPLPVGYTF.

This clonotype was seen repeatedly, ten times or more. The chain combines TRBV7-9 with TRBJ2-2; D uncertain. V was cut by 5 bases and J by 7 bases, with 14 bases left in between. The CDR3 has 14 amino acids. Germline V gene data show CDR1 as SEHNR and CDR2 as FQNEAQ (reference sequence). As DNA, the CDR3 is TGTGCCAGCAGCCCCCGAATGGGCGTCGGGGAGCTGTTTTTT. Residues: CASSPRMGVGELFF. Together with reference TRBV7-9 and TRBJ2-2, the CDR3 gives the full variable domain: DTGVSQNPRHKITKRGQNVTFRCDPISEHNRLYWYRQTLGQGPEFLTYFQNEAQLEKSRLLSDRFSAERPKGSFSTLEIQRTEQGDSAMYLCASSPRMGVGELFFGEGSRLTVL.

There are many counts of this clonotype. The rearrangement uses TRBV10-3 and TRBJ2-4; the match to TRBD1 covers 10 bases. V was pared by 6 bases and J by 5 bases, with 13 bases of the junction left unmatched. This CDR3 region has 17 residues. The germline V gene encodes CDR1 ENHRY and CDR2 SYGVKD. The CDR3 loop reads CAIRPGTGAGSENIQYF. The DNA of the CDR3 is TGTGCCATCAGACCCGGGACAGGGGCTGGGTCAGAAAACATTCAGTACTTC.

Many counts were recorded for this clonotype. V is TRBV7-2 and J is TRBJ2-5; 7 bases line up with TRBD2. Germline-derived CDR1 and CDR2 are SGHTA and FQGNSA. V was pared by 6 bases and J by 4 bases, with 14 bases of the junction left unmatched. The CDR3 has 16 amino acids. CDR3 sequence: CASSPLMWVAGETQYF. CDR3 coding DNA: TGTGCCAGCAGTCCCCTAATGTGGGTAGCGGGAGAGACCCAGTACTTC.

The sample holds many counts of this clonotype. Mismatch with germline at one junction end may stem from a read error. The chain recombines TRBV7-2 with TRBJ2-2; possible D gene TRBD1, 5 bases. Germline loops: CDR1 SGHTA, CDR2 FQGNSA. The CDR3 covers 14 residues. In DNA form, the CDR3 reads TGTGCCAGCAGCTTAGAGGGGAACGCCGGGGAGCTGTTTTTT. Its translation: CASSLEGNAGELFF.

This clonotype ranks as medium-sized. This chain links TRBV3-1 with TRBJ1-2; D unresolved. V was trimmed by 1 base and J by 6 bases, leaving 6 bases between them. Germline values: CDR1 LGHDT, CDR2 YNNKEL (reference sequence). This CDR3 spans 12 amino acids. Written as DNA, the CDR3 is TGTGCCAGCAGCCAAGCCCAGGATGGCTACACCTTC. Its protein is CASSQAQDGYTF.

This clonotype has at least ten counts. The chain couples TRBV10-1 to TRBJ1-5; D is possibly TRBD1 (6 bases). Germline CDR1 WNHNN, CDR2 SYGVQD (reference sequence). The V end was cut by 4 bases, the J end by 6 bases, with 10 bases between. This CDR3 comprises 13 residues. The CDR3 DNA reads TGCGCCAGCAGTGTGGGGGCAGGTCAGCCCCAGCATTTT. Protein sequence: CASSVGAGQPQHF.